This T cell receptor (beta chain) appears in the sequencing data of a study of blood T cells in healthy people across ages. Germline-derived CDR1 and CDR2 are ENHRY and SYGVKD. V lost 10 bases and J 4 bases, leaving 17 bases between the germline ends. There are 14 residues in the CDR3. It was with a sample-barcoded 5' primer and a J-beta primer mix that a second PCR of roughly 7 to 12 cycles was run. Each CDR3 protein is one row after TCRdb ran MiXCR on the 5' RACE reads. This table has over a million distinct CDR3 sequences, approximately 39% appearing once. This clonotype has only a few counts. Sequences were obtained from blood. The sequence was obtained from a woman aged 18-29 years in good health. The chain combines TRBV10-3 with TRBJ1-5; D is ambiguous. For the CDR3, the DNA is TGTGCCACCTGCAGCGGCCGACGGAATCAGCCCCAGCATTTT. As protein: CATCSGRRNQPQHF.